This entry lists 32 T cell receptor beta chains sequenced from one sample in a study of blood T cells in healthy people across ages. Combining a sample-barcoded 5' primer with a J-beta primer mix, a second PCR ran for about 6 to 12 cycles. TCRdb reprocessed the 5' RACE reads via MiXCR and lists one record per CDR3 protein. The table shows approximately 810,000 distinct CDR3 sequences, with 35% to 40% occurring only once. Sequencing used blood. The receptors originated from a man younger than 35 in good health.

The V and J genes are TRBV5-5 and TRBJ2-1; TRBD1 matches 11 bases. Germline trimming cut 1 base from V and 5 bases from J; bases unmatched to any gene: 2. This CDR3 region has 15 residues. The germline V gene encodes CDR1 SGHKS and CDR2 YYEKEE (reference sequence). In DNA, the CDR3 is TGTGCCAGCAGCTTGCGGACAGGGGGCAACAATGAGCAGTTCTTC. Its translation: CASSLRTGGNNEQFF. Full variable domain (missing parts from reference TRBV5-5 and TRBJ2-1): DAGVTQSPTHLIKTRGQQVTLRCSPISGHKSVSWYQQVLGQGPQFIFQYYEKEERGRGNFPDRFSARQFPNYSSELNVNALLLGDSALYLCASSLRTGGNNEQFFGPGTRLTVL.

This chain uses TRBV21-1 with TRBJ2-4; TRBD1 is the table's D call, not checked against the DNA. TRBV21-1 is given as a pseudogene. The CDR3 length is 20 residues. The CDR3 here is CASSKDGDMGGAIAKNIQYF. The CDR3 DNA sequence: TGTGCCAGCAGCAAAGATGGGGACATGGGAGGAGCCATAGCCAAAAACATTCAGTACTTC.

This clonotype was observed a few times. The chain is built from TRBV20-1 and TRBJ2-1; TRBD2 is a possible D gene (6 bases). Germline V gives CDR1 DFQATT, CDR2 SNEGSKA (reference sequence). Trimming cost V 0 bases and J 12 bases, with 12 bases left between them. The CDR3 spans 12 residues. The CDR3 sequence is CSAREDSSGQFF. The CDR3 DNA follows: TGCAGTGCTAGAGAGGATAGTAGCGGGCAGTTCTTC.

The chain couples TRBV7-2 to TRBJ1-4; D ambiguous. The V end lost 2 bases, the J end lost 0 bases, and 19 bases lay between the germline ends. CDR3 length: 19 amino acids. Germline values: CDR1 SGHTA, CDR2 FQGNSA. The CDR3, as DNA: TGTGCCAGCAGCTTATTTTCGCCCGGGGAGTTTGCAACTAATGAAAAACTGTTTTTT. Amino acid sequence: CASSLFSPGEFATNEKLFF.

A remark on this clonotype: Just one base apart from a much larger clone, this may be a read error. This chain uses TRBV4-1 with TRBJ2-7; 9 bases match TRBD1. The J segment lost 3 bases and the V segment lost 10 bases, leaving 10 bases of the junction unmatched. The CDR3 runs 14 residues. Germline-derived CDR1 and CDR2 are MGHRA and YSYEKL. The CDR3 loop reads CANTTRTGDYEQYF. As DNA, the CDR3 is TGCGCCAACACAACTCGGACAGGGGACTACGAGCAGTACTTC.

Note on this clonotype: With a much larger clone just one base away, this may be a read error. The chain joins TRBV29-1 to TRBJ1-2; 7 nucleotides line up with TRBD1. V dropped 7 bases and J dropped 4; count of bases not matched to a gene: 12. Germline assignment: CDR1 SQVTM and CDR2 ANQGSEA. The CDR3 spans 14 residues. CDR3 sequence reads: CSARSQGYAYGYTF. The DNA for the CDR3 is TGCAGCGCTCGATCACAGGGGTACGCCTATGGCTACACCTTC. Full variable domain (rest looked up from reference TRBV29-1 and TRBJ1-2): SAVISQKPSRDICQRGTSLTIQCQVDSQVTMMFWYRQQPGQSLTLIATANQGSEATYESGFVIDKFPISRPNLTFSTLTVSNMSPEDSSIYLCSARSQGYAYGYTFGSGTRLTVV.

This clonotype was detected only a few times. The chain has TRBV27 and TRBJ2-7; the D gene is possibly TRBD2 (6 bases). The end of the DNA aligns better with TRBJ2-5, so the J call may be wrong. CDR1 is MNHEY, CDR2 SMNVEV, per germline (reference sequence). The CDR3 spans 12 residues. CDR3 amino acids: CASSTGRETQYF. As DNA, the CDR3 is TGTGCCAGCAGTACGGGGAGGGAGACCCAGTACTTC.

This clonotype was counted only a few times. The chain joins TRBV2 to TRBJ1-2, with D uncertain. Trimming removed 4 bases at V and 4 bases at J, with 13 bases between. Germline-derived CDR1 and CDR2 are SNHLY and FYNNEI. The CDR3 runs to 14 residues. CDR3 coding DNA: TGTGCCAGCAGTGGTCCGGGAGGTGGCTATGGCTACACCTTC. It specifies CASSGPGGGYGYTF.

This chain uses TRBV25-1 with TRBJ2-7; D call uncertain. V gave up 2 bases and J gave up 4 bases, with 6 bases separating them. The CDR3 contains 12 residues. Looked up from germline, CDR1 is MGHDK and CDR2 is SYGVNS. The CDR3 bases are TGTGCCAGCAGTGAAGGCCGGTACGAGCAGTACTTC. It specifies CASSEGRYEQYF.

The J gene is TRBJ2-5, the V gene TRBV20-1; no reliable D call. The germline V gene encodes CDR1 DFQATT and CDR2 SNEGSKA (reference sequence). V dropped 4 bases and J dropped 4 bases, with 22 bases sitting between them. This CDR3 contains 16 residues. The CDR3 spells CSATLRQSALGETQYF. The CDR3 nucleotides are TGCAGTGCTACCCTCCGCCAATCGGCGCTGGGAGAGACCCAGTACTTC.

CDR3 sequence: CASSAPGLAGADTQYF. DNA of the CDR3: TGTGCCAGCAGCGCCCCGGGACTAGCGGGTGCAGATACGCAGTATTTT. V is TRBV7-2 and J is TRBJ2-3; 12 bases fit TRBD2. The V segment lost 5 bases and the J segment 4 bases; nucleotides outside the gene matches: 7. CDR3 length equals 16 residues. CDR1 is SGHTA, CDR2 FQGNSA, per germline.

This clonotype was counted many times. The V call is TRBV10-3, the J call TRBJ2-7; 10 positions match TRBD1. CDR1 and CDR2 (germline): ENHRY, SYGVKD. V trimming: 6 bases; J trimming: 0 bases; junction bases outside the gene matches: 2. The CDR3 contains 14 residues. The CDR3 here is CAIRGQGSSYEQYF. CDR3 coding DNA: TGTGCCATCAGGGGACAGGGGAGCTCCTACGAGCAGTACTTC.

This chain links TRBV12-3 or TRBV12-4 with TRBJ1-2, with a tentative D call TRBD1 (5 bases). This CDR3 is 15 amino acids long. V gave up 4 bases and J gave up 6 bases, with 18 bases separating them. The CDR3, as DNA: TGTGCCAGCAGTTCCCCCCCGACAGTCAGGGATGGCTACACCTTC. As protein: CASSSPPTVRDGYTF.

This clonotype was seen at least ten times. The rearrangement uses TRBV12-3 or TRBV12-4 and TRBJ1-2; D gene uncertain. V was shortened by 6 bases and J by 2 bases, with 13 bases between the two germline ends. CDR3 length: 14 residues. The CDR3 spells CASSPDQPNYGYTF. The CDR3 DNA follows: TGTGCCAGCAGCCCCGATCAACCAAACTATGGCTACACCTTC.

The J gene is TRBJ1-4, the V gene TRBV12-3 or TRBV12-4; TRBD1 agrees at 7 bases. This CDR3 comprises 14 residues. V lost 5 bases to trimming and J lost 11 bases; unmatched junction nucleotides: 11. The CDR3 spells CASSPGGGGGKLFF. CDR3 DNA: TGTGCCAGCAGTCCCGGAGGGGGCGGGGGGAAACTGTTTTTT.

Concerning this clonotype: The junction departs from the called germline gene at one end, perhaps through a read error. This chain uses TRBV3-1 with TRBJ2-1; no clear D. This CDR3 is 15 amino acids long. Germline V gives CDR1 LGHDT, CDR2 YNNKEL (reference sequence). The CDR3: CASSLGAITYNGQFF. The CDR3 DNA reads TGTGCCAGCAGCCTAGGAGCGATAACCTACAATGGGCAGTTCTTC.

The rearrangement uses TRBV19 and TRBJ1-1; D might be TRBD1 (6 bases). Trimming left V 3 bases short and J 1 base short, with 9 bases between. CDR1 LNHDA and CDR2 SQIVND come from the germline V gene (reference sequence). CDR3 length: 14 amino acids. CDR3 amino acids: CASSITDRNTEAFF. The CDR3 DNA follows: TGTGCCAGTAGTATCACGGACAGGAACACTGAAGCTTTCTTT.

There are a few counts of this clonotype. The CDR3 sequence: CASSRLGENTEAFF. The CDR3 bases are TGTGCCAGCAGCCGTCTTGGGGAGAACACTGAAGCTTTCTTT. The chain employs TRBV14 and TRBJ1-1; the D is unclear. V shed 4 bases and J shed 1 base, with 10 bases lying between them. Per the germline V gene, CDR1 is SGHDN and CDR2 is FVKESK. This CDR3 contains 14 residues.

The CDR3 loop is CATRDKQDTEAFF. Here the CDR3 DNA reads TGTGCCACCAGGGACAAGCAGGACACTGAAGCTTTCTTT. The rearrangement links TRBV10-3 to TRBJ1-1; perhaps TRBD1 as D (6 bases). Germline V gene lookup returns CDR1 ENHRY and CDR2 SYGVKD. Trimming pared 10 bases from V and 3 bases from J, leaving 15 bases between. The CDR3 consists of 13 residues.

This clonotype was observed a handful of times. CDR3 DNA: TGTGCCAGCAGCTTAATTTTGGGGGCGACAGATACGCAGTATTTT. Translating gives CASSLILGATDTQYF. The V call is TRBV7-2, the J call TRBJ2-3; tentatively, D is TRBD1 (6 bases). The CDR3 spans 15 residues. V was clipped by 2 bases and J by 3 bases, with 12 bases between them. Germline V gene data show CDR1 as SGHTA and CDR2 as FQGNSA.

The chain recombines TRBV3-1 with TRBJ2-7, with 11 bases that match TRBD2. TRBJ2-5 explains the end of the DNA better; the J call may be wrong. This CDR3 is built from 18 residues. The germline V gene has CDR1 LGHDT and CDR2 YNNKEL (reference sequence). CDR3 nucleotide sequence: TGTGCCAGCAGCCAAGGCGCACTAGCGGGGGCCCTTAAAGAGACCCAGTACTTC. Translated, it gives CASSQGALAGALKETQYF.

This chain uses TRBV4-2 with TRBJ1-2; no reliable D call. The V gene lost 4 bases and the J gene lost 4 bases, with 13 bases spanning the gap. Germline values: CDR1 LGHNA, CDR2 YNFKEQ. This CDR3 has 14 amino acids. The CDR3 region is CASSPRTDPYGYTF. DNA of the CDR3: TGTGCCAGCAGCCCGCGGACGGACCCCTATGGCTACACCTTC.

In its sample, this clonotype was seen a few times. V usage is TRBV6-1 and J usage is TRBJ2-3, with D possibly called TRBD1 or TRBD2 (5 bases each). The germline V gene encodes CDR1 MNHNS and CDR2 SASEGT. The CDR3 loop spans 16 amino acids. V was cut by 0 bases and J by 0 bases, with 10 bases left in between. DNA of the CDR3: TGTGCCAGCAGTGAAGCCGCTGGGGGTAGCACAGATACGCAGTATTTT. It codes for CASSEAAGGSTDTQYF.

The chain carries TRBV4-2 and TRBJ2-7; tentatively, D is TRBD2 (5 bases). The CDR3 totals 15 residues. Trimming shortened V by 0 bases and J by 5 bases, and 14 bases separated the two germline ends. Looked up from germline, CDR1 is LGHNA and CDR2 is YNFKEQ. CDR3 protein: CASSQEGWGADEQYF. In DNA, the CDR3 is TGTGCCAGCAGCCAAGAAGGGTGGGGAGCGGACGAGCAGTACTTC.

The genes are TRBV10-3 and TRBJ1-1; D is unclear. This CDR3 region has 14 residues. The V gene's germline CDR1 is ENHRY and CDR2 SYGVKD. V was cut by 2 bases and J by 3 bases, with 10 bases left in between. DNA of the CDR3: TGTGCCATCAGTGAGGGAGTCAAGGACACTGAAGCTTTCTTT. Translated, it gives CAISEGVKDTEAFF.

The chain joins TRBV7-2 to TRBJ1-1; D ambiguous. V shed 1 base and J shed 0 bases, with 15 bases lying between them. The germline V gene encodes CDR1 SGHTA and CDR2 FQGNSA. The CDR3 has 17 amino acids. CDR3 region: CASSLEFSGRMNTEAFF. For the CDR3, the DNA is TGTGCCAGCAGCTTAGAGTTTTCGGGAAGAATGAACACTGAAGCTTTCTTT.

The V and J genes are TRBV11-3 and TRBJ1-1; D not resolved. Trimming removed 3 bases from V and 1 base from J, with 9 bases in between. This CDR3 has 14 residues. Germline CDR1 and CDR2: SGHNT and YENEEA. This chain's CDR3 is CASSFRVRNTEAFF. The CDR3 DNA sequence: TGTGCCAGCAGCTTCCGAGTCAGGAACACTGAAGCTTTCTTT.

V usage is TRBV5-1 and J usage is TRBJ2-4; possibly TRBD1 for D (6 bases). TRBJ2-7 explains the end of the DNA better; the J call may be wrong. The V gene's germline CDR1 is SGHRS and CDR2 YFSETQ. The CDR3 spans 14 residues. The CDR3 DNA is TGCGCCAGCAGCTTAAACCTACAGGGTAGCGAGCAGTACTTC. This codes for CASSLNLQGSEQYF.

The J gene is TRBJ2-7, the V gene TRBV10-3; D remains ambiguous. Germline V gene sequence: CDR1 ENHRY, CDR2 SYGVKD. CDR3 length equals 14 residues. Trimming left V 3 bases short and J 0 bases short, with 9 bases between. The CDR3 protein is CAISDRLGSYEQYF. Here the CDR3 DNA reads TGTGCCATCAGTGATAGGCTCGGCTCCTACGAGCAGTACTTC.

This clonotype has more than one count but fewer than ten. This CDR3 is CSVASWDNRDIQYF. CDR3 nucleotides: TGCAGCGTTGCGAGTTGGGACAACCGGGACATTCAGTACTTC. V is TRBV29-1 and J is TRBJ2-4; tentatively, D is TRBD1 (6 bases). Per germline, CDR1 SQVTM and CDR2 ANQGSEA. V was clipped by 4 bases and J by 8 bases, with 18 bases between them. The CDR3 has 14 residues.

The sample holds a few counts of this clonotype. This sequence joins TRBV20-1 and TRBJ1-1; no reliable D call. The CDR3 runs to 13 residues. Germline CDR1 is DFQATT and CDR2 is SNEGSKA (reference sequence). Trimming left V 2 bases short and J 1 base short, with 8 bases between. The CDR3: CSARLWQNTEAFF. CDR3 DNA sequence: TGCAGTGCTAGATTGTGGCAGAACACTGAAGCTTTCTTT.

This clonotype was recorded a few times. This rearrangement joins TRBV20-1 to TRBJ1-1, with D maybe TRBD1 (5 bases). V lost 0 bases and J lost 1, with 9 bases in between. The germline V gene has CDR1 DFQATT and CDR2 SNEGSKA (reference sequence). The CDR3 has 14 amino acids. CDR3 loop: CSARDGATNTEAFF. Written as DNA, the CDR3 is TGCAGTGCTAGAGATGGGGCTACGAACACTGAAGCTTTCTTT.